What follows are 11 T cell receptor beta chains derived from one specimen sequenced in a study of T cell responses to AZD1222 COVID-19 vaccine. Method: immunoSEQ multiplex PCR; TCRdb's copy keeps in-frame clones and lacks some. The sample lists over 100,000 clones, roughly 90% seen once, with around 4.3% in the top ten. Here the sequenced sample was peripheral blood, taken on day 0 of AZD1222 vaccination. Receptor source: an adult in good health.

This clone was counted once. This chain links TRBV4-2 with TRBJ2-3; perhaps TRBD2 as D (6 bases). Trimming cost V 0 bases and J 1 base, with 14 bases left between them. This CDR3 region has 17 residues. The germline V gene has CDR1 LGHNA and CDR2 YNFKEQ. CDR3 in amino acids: CASSQDPPGGGTDTQYF. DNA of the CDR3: TGTGCCAGCAGCCAAGATCCCCCAGGAGGGGGCACAGATACGCAGTATTTT.

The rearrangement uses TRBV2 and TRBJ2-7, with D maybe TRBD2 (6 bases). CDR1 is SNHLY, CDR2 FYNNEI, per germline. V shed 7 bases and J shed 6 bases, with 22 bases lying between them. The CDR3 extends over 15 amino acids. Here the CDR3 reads CASMGLIGRSLEQYF. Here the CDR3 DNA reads TGTGCCAGCATGGGGTTGATAGGGAGGTCACTCGAGCAGTACTTC.

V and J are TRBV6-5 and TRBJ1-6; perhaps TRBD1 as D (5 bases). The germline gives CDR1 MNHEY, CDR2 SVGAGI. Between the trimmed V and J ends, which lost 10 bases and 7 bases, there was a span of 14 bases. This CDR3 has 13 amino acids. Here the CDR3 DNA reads TGTGCCATCAGACAGAGCCTCAATTCACCCCTCCACTTT. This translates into CAIRQSLNSPLHF.

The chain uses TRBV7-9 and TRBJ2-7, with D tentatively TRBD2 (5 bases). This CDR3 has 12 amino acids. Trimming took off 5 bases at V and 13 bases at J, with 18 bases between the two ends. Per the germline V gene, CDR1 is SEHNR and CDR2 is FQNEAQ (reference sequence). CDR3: CASSLEHGIDYF. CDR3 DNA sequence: TGTGCCAGCAGCCTAGAACACGGGATAGACTACTTC.

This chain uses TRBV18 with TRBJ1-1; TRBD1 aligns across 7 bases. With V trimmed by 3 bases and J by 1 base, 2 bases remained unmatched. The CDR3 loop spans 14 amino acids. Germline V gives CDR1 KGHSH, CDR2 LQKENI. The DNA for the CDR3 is TGTGCCAGCTCACCCGGGGACAGGAACACTGAAGCTTTCTTT. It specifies CASSPGDRNTEAFF.

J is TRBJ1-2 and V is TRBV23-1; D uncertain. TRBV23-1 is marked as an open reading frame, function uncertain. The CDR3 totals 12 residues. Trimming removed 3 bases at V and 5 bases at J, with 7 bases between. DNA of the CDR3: TGCGCCAGCAGTCAGGAGGAGTATGGCTACACCTTC. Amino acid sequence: CASSQEEYGYTF.

CDR3 nucleotide sequence: TGCAGCGTTGAGGGTAGCGGGGCAGATACGCAGTATTTT. Protein product: CSVEGSGADTQYF. This rearrangement joins TRBV29-1 to TRBJ2-3; TRBD2 matches at 8 bases. Looked up from germline, CDR1 is SQVTM and CDR2 is ANQGSEA. After removal of 3 bases from V and 4 bases from J, the junction contained 3 bases not matched to a gene. CDR3 size: 13 residues.

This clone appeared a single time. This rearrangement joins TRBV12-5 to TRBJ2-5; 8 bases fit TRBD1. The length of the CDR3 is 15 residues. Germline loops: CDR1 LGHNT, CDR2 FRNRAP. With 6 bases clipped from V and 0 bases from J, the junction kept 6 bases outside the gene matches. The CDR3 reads CASGLGQGHQETQYF. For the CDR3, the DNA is TGTGCTAGTGGCCTCGGACAGGGACACCAAGAGACCCAGTACTTC.

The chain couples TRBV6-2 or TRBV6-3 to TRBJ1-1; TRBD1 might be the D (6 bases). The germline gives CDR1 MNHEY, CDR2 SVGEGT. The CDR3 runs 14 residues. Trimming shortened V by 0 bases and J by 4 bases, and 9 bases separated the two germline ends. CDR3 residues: CASSYSGGGTEAFF. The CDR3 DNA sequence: TGTGCCAGCAGTTACTCAGGGGGGGGCACTGAAGCTTTCTTT.

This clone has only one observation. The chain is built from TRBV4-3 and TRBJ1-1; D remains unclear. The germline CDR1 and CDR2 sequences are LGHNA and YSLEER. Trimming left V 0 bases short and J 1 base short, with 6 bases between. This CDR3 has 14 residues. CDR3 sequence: CASSQDSGNTEAFF. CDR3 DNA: TGCGCCAGCAGCCAAGATAGCGGGAACACTGAAGCTTTCTTT.

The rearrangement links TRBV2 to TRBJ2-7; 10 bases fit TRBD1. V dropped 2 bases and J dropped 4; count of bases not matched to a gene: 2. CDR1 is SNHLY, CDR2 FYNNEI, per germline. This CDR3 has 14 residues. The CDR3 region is CASSEMDRGYEQYF. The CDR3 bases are TGTGCCAGCAGTGAAATGGACAGGGGGTACGAGCAGTACTTC.